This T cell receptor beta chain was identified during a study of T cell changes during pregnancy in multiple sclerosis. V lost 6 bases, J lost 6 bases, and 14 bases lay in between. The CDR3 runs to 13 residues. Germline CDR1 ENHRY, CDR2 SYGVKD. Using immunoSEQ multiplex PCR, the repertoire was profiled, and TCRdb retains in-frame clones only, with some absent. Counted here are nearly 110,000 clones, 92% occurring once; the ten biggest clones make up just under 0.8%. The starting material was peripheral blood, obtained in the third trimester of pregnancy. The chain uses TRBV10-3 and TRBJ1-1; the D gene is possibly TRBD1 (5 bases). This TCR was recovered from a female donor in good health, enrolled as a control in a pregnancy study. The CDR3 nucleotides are TGTGCCATCAGCGGAACAGGTGTAGCTGAAGCTTTCTTT. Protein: CAISGTGVAEAFF.